These 5 T cell receptor beta chains came from one sample sequenced in a study of blood T cells in healthy people across ages. Next came a second PCR, run for roughly 6 to 11 cycles, which used a sample-barcoded 5' primer along with a J-beta primer mix. TCRdb re-called the 5' RACE reads with MiXCR, one entry per CDR3 protein. Of around 870,000 distinct CDR3 sequences listed, more than 25% were seen once; the top ten hold 17%. Material: blood. The receptors shown here come from a woman of 80 years or more in good health.

This clonotype was detected a few times. The chain employs TRBV11-2 and TRBJ1-2, with D tentatively TRBD1 (5 bases). The CDR3 consists of 14 residues. Germline V lookup: CDR1 SGHAT, CDR2 FQNNGV. Between the trimmed V and J ends, which lost 3 bases and 2 bases, there was a span of 10 bases. The CDR3 DNA sequence: TGTGCCAGCAGCTTCGGGGCACCCAACTATGGCTACACCTTC. Translating gives CASSFGAPNYGYTF.

This clonotype was detected only a few times. The chain combines TRBV7-2 with TRBJ1-5, with TRBD1 as a possible D gene (6 bases). The ends were cut back, 4 bases at V and 0 bases at J, with 10 bases in the middle. CDR3 size: 15 residues. From germline, CDR1 is SGHTA and CDR2 FQGNSA. The CDR3 here is CASSWAGASNQPQHF. As DNA, the CDR3 is TGTGCCAGCAGCTGGGCGGGGGCTAGCAATCAGCCCCAGCATTTT.

In its sample, this clonotype was seen a few times. V gene TRBV19 combines with J gene TRBJ2-6; 7 bases are shared with TRBD1. The V gene end was trimmed by 2 bases and the J gene end by 3 bases; junction bases not matched to a gene: 7. Germline CDR1 and CDR2: LNHDA and SQIVND (reference sequence). CDR3 length: 17 residues. The chain's CDR3 is CASSITPRGLGANVLTF. Here the CDR3 DNA reads TGTGCCAGTAGTATAACGCCGAGGGGGCTTGGGGCCAACGTCCTGACTTTC.

This chain connects TRBV7-2 to TRBJ2-1; possible D gene TRBD1, 5 bases. CDR3 length equals 13 residues. From germline, CDR1 is SGHTA and CDR2 FQGNSA. V shed 3 bases and J shed 8 bases, with 11 bases lying between them. The CDR3 DNA sequence: TGTGCCAGCAGCTTGACAGAAGCCCATGAGCAGTTCTTC. Its protein product is CASSLTEAHEQFF.

This clonotype was seen a handful of times. One base separates it from a far larger clone, so it is likely a read error. The rearrangement joins TRBV7-9 to TRBJ2-6; D tentatively fits TRBD1 or TRBD2 (6 bases each). Germline values: CDR1 SEHNR, CDR2 FQNEAQ (reference sequence). This CDR3 has 14 amino acids. In DNA form, the CDR3 reads TGTGCCAGCAGCCCCTCATCGGGGGCCAACGTCCCGACTTTC. Translated, it gives CASSPSSGANVPTF.